The 25 T cell receptor beta chains below were found in one sample sequenced in a study of cytomegalovirus exposure and HLA in healthy donors. 13 Jbeta primers and 60 Vbeta primers were used for the PCR. Generated by immunoSEQ multiplex PCR, the TCRdb table keeps only in-frame clones and is missing some. Among under 200,000 clones listed, approximately 80% were seen once. The sequenced sample was PBMCs. These TCRs come from a woman between 45 and 65 years old in good health and CMV-seropositive.

V usage is TRBV5-1 and J usage is TRBJ2-5, with D hard to call. Between the trimmed V and J ends, which lost 6 bases and 1 base, there was a span of 19 bases. Germline V gene data show CDR1 as SGHRS and CDR2 as YFSETQ. The CDR3 spans 16 residues. DNA for the CDR3: TGCGCCAGCACCCGACTGGTTGCCGCCGGCCAAGAGACCCAGTACTTC. Amino acids: CASTRLVAAGQETQYF. The entire variable domain, with the rest obtained from reference TRBV5-1 and TRBJ2-5, is as follows: KAGVTQTPRYLIKTRGQQVTLSCSPISGHRSVSWYQQTPGQGLQFLFEYFSETQRNKGNFPGRFSGRQFSNSRSEMNVSTLELGDSALYLCASTRLVAAGQETQYFGPGTRLLVL.

The chain is built from TRBV7-9 and TRBJ2-7; no clear D. Germline-derived CDR1 and CDR2 are SEHNR and FQNEAQ (reference sequence). The CDR3 covers 10 residues. V was pared by 9 bases and J by 6 bases, with 9 bases between. CDR3 DNA: TGTGCCAGTGAGGAAGGCGAGCAGTACTTC. This sequence encodes CASEEGEQYF.

The chain links TRBV5-4 to TRBJ2-1; 8 bases map to TRBD2. This CDR3 is built from 14 residues. The V gene end was trimmed by 4 bases and the J gene end by 6 bases; junction bases not matched to a gene: 6. Germline values: CDR1 SGHNT, CDR2 YYREEE (reference sequence). Written as DNA, the CDR3 is TGTGCCAGCAGCCCCGGGGGGGTGGGCAATGAGCAGTTCTTC. Protein product: CASSPGGVGNEQFF.

The chain joins TRBV11-2 to TRBJ2-3, with 9 bases identical to TRBD2. The CDR3 spans 15 residues. J lost 3 bases, V lost 7 bases, and 8 bases had no gene match. Germline assignment: CDR1 SGHAT and CDR2 FQNNGV. CDR3 amino acids: CASTGIAGATDTQYF. In nucleotides, the CDR3 is TGTGCCAGCACCGGGATAGCGGGGGCGACAGATACGCAGTATTTT.

This chain connects TRBV19 to TRBJ2-5; the match to TRBD1 covers 8 bases. The trim removed 6 bases at V and 3 bases at J, leaving 3 bases unmatched. The CDR3 is 13 amino acids. In germline, CDR1 is LNHDA, CDR2 SQIVND (reference sequence). CDR3 sequence (DNA): TGTGCCAGTAGCATGGACAGGGAAGAGACCCAGTACTTC. Translation gives CASSMDREETQYF.

This clone was counted between two and nine times. The chain combines TRBV4-3 with TRBJ2-2, with D tentatively TRBD1 (6 bases). The CDR3 sequence is 15 residues long. CDR1 is LGHNA and CDR2 is YSLEER in the germline V gene. Deletions cut 0 bases from V and 6 bases from J, with 11 bases between. For the CDR3, the DNA is TGCGCCAGCAGCCAAGACCGAGGGGGTCCCGGGGAGCTGTTTTTT. Its protein product is CASSQDRGGPGELFF.

The J gene is TRBJ1-5, the V gene TRBV6-1, with D tentatively TRBD1 (6 bases). V lost 9 bases and J 6 bases, leaving 15 bases between the germline ends. Looked up from germline, CDR1 is MNHNS and CDR2 is SASEGT. This CDR3 contains 13 residues. CDR3 region: CASVWGRGQPQHF. CDR3 in DNA: TGTGCCAGTGTTTGGGGGCGCGGTCAGCCCCAGCATTTT.

The chain is built from TRBV4-2 and TRBJ2-1, with 8 bases matching TRBD2. The CDR3 has 16 amino acids. V lost 4 bases to trimming and J lost 5 bases; unmatched junction nucleotides: 10. The germline gives CDR1 LGHNA, CDR2 YNFKEQ. CDR3 in amino acids: CASSRSSGGVDNEQFF. The DNA of the CDR3 is TGTGCCAGCAGCCGCTCATCGGGGGGGGTGGACAATGAGCAGTTCTTC.

This chain links TRBV7-9 with TRBJ1-5; D is unclear. Germline V lookup: CDR1 SEHNR, CDR2 FQNEAQ (reference sequence). Trimming left V 3 bases short and J 6 bases short, with 12 bases between. This CDR3 comprises 14 residues. CDR3 nucleotide sequence: TGTGCCAGCAGCTTGGAGGGTTATCGTCAGCCCCAGCATTTT. It encodes CASSLEGYRQPQHF. The whole variable domain, filled in from reference TRBV7-9 and TRBJ1-5, reads DTGVSQNPRHKITKRGQNVTFRCDPISEHNRLYWYRQTLGQGPEFLTYFQNEAQLEKSRLLSDRFSAERPKGSFSTLEIQRTEQGDSAMYLCASSLEGYRQPQHFGDGTRLSIL.

The chain links TRBV7-6 to TRBJ1-4; TRBD1 matches 9 bases. Per the germline V gene, CDR1 is SGHVS and CDR2 is FNYEAQ. This CDR3 is 15 amino acids long. The V segment lost 5 bases and the J segment 7 bases; nucleotides outside the gene matches: 8. As DNA, the CDR3 is TGTGCCAGCAGCACCCCCGGGACAGGGACTGAAAAACTGTTTTTT. Translated, it gives CASSTPGTGTEKLFF.

This clone was seen a few times. The V call is TRBV6-1, the J call TRBJ2-1, with D possibly TRBD2 on 6 matching bases. The CDR3 runs 13 residues. Trimming stripped 6 bases from V and 3 bases from J, with 9 bases between. Germline V gene data show CDR1 as MNHNS and CDR2 as SASEGT. The CDR3 DNA reads TGTGCCAGCAGGCGGGACCGCTACAATGAGCAGTTCTTC. As protein: CASRRDRYNEQFF.

This chain links TRBV12-5 with TRBJ2-7; 9 nucleotides match TRBD1. Germline CDR1 reads LGHNT; CDR2 reads FRNRAP. V shed 3 bases, J shed 2 bases, and the junction held 8 bases outside the gene matches. CDR3 length equals 16 residues. The CDR3 loop reads CASGFGQGRFTYEQYF. As DNA, the CDR3 is TGTGCTAGTGGTTTCGGACAGGGGAGGTTTACCTACGAGCAGTACTTC.

This chain links TRBV23-1 with TRBJ2-2, with TRBD1 matching 7 bases. TRBV23-1 is placed among ORFs of uncertain function. The V segment lost 8 bases and the J segment 0 bases; nucleotides outside the gene matches: 12. The CDR3 is made up of 17 amino acids. The CDR3 DNA reads as TGCGCCAGCCACAGTCAATCACAGGGGCCGAACACCGGGGAGCTGTTTTTT. It is translated as CASHSQSQGPNTGELFF.

The chain carries TRBV9 and TRBJ1-2, with 9 positions matching TRBD1. Looked up from germline, CDR1 is SGDLS and CDR2 is YYNGEE. V shed 3 bases, J shed 4 bases, and the junction held 7 bases outside the gene matches. This CDR3 is built from 15 residues. CDR3: CASSAGDRALYGYTF. The CDR3 region has the DNA TGTGCCAGCAGCGCAGGGGACAGGGCCCTCTATGGCTACACCTTC.

V gene TRBV9 combines with J gene TRBJ1-3; D is ambiguous. The germline CDR1 and CDR2 sequences are SGDLS and YYNGEE. This CDR3 is 14 amino acids long. The ends were cut back, 0 bases at V and 2 bases at J, with 6 bases in the middle. The CDR3 sequence: CASSVESPGNTIYF. DNA of the CDR3: TGTGCCAGCAGCGTAGAGAGCCCTGGAAACACCATATATTTT. The full variable domain, in which reference TRBV9 and TRBJ1-3 provide the parts outside the CDR3, is DSGVTQTPKHLITATGQRVTLRCSPRSGDLSVYWYQQSLDQGLQFLIQYYNGEERAKGNILERFSAQQFPDLHSELNLSSLELGDSALYFCASSVESPGNTIYFGEGSWLTVV.

J is TRBJ2-7 and V is TRBV5-1, with D tentatively TRBD1 (6 bases). Looked up from germline, CDR1 is SGHRS and CDR2 is YFSETQ. The V gene lost 4 bases and the J gene lost 2 bases, with 13 bases spanning the gap. The CDR3 spans 14 residues. In DNA form, the CDR3 reads TGCGCCAGCAGCGTCCGGGACATCACCTACGAGCAGTACTTC. As protein: CASSVRDITYEQYF.

This sequence joins TRBV7-2 and TRBJ2-7; a possible D gene is TRBD1 (8 bases). Germline V gene lookup returns CDR1 SGHTA and CDR2 FQGNSA. Trimming pared 10 bases from V and 1 base from J, leaving 17 bases between. This CDR3 has 14 amino acids. Here the CDR3 reads CATRGDRWSYEQYF. The CDR3 DNA follows: TGTGCCACCCGGGGGGACAGGTGGTCCTACGAGCAGTACTTC.

The chain carries TRBV4-1 and TRBJ1-3, with TRBD1 matching 7 bases. This CDR3 has 17 amino acids. Germline loops: CDR1 MGHRA, CDR2 YSYEKL. V shed 1 base, J shed 8 bases, and the junction held 14 bases outside the gene matches. The CDR3 loop reads CASSQGDRGAGGDTIYF. CDR3 nucleotides: TGCGCCAGCAGCCAAGGGGACAGAGGGGCGGGAGGGGACACCATATATTTT.

This clone was seen a few times. V and J are TRBV9 and TRBJ1-6, with D possibly TRBD1 on 5 matching bases. In germline, CDR1 is SGDLS, CDR2 YYNGEE. With 0 bases removed from V and 10 bases from J, the gap between germline ends came to 8 bases. The CDR3 loop spans 13 amino acids. This chain's CDR3 is CASSVGGDSPLHF. The CDR3 DNA sequence: TGTGCCAGCAGCGTAGGGGGGGACTCACCCCTCCACTTT.

The chain couples TRBV6-6 to TRBJ2-7; 8 bases map to TRBD2. Germline CDR1 MNHNY, CDR2 SVGAGI (reference sequence). The CDR3 spans 16 residues. Trimming took 9 bases from V and 0 from J; bases not matched to a gene: 13. As DNA, the CDR3 is TGTGCCAGTTCATCCGGGGGGGCTACCAGCTCCTACGAGCAGTACTTC. Encoded protein: CASSSGGATSSYEQYF.

The rearrangement joins TRBV5-6 to TRBJ2-1, with TRBD1 matching over 7 bases. In germline, CDR1 is SGHDT, CDR2 YYEEEE. The CDR3 runs 15 residues. After removal of 0 bases from V and 7 bases from J, the junction contained 7 bases not matched to a gene. The CDR3 spells CASSLASGGGNEQFF. DNA of the CDR3: TGTGCCAGCAGCTTGGCGTCAGGGGGTGGGAATGAGCAGTTCTTC.

On this clone itself: Other DNA sequences of this sample code for an identical CDR3. The chain recombines TRBV6-5 with TRBJ2-7, with 7 bases lining up with TRBD1. In germline, CDR1 is MNHEY, CDR2 SVGAGI. The V segment lost 4 bases and the J segment 2 bases; nucleotides outside the gene matches: 2. The CDR3 runs to 13 residues. This CDR3 is CASSLGQTYEQYF. The CDR3 bases are TGTGCCAGCAGTTTGGGACAGACCTACGAGCAGTACTTC.

This sequence joins TRBV27 and TRBJ2-3, with 8 bases matching TRBD2. After removal of 2 bases from V and 0 bases from J, the junction contained 7 bases not matched to a gene. The CDR3 consists of 17 residues. Germline CDR1 is MNHEY and CDR2 is SMNVEV (reference sequence). The CDR3 nucleotides are TGTGCCAGCAGTTTAACTAGCGGACCCACTAGCACAGATACGCAGTATTTT. Encoded protein: CASSLTSGPTSTDTQYF.

Points on this clone: One junction end does not reproduce the germline sequence, and a read error may be involved. The V call is TRBV7-9, the J call TRBJ2-7, with 7 nucleotides matching TRBD1. The CDR3 is 14 residues long. Germline values: CDR1 SEHNR, CDR2 FQNEAQ (reference sequence). CDR3 protein: CSSSLQGSAYEQYF. The CDR3 coding sequence is TGTTCCAGCAGCTTACAGGGGTCGGCCTACGAGCAGTACTTC. Together with reference TRBV7-9 and TRBJ2-7, the CDR3 gives the full variable domain: DTGVSQNPRHKITKRGQNVTFRCDPISEHNRLYWYRQTLGQGPEFLTYFQNEAQLEKSRLLSDRFSAERPKGSFSTLEIQRTEQGDSAMYLCSSSLQGSAYEQYFGPGTRLTVT.

The chain employs TRBV19 and TRBJ1-1; D perhaps matches TRBD1 (5 bases). The CDR3 covers 15 residues. CDR1 LNHDA and CDR2 SQIVND come from the germline V gene (reference sequence). Deletions cut 7 bases from V and 0 bases from J, with 15 bases between. DNA of the CDR3: TGTGCCAGTACCCCGCGGGGGGAGTTGAACACTGAAGCTTTCTTT. Encoded protein: CASTPRGELNTEAFF.